A selection of T cell receptor beta chains follows, all from one sample in a study of response to subunit inactivated influenza vaccine. TCRdb re-analysed the RT-PCR reads in MiXCR, keeping a single row per CDR3 protein. The sample lists 600,000 to 700,000 distinct CDR3 sequences; around 15% were seen once. The sample here was PBMCs from blood, taken approximately 15 days before vaccination. The origin of the receptors is a man aged 50 to 59 who received an inactivated influenza vaccine. CDR3s include the opening cysteine and the closing phenylalanine or tryptophan. The D gene is left open where the match is weak. Expanded clones get a size class; other rows say once, few or many, or leave the size out.

clone size | J gene | V gene | D gene | CDR3 protein | CDR3 DNA
few | TRBJ2-7 | TRBV20-1 | . | CSARDLAGEQYF | TGCAGTGCTAGAGATCTAGCCGGCGAGCAGTACTTC
. | TRBJ2-7 | TRBV2 | . | CASSDAMSARTYF | TGTGCCAGCAGTGATGCCATGAGTGCAAGAACGTACTTC
few | TRBJ2-1 | TRBV29-1 | . | CSVEDGASTEQFF | TGCAGCGTTGAAGATGGGGCATCCACTGAGCAGTTCTTC
few | TRBJ1-2 | TRBV7-9 | TRBD1 | CASSLEAGGARYTF | TGTGCCAGCAGCTTAGAGGCAGGGGGGGCACGCTACACCTTC
. | TRBJ1-1 | TRBV28 | . | CASSPRTEAFF | TGTGCCAGCAGCCCGAGGACTGAAGCTTTCTTT
. | TRBJ2-1 | TRBV19 | TRBD2 | CASSVRLAGGLGNEQFF | TGTGCCAGTAGTGTTAGACTAGCGGGAGGCCTCGGAAATGAGCAGTTCTTC
few | TRBJ1-1 | TRBV12-3/TRBV12-4 | . | CASSTGTMNTEAFF | TGTGCCAGCAGTACCGGGACAATGAACACTGAAGCTTTCTTT
. | TRBJ2-7 | TRBV29-1 | . | CSVEGDRQYF | TGCAGCGTTGAGGGAGATCGGCAGTACTTC
. | TRBJ2-7 | TRBV7-2 | . | CASSGGRTYEQYF | TGTGCCAGCAGCGGGGGCCGAACCTACGAGCAGTACTTC
many | TRBJ1-2 | TRBV12-3/TRBV12-4 | . | CASSLGGAYGYTF | TGTGCCAGCAGTTTAGGGGGGGCCTATGGCTACACCTTC
few | TRBJ2-5 | TRBV5-1 | . | CASSLNVMGGETQYF | TGCGCCAGCAGCTTGAATGTTATGGGGGGTGAGACCCAGTACTTC
. | TRBJ2-1 | TRBV7-3 | TRBD1 | CASSRDRKDNEQFF | TGTGCCAGCAGCAGGGACAGAAAGGACAATGAGCAGTTCTTC
many | TRBJ2-3 | TRBV7-9 | . | CASSLDQTDTQYF | TGTGCCAGCAGCTTAGATCAGACAGATACGCAGTATTTT
. | TRBJ2-5 | TRBV5-1 | . | CASSNGGLQETQYF | TGCGCCAGCAGCAACGGGGGGCTACAAGAGACCCAGTACTTC
. | TRBJ2-3 | TRBV7-2 | TRBD2 | CASSLGLAGIGDTQYF | TGTGCCAGCAGCCTTGGACTAGCCGGCATAGGGGATACGCAGTATTTT
. | TRBJ2-5 | TRBV6-5 | . | CASSRGRMEETQYF | TGTGCCAGCAGTAGGGGCAGAATGGAGGAGACCCAGTACTTC
. | TRBJ2-5 | TRBV6-2/TRBV6-3 | TRBD2 | CASSYTGGHQETQYF | TGTGCCAGCAGTTACACGGGGGGTCACCAAGAGACCCAGTACTTC
. | TRBJ1-1 | TRBV18 | TRBD1 | CASSLSGTGTMNTEAFF | TGTGCCAGCTCACTCTCCGGGACAGGGACTATGAACACTGAAGCTTTCTTT
few | TRBJ2-5 | TRBV12-3/TRBV12-4 | TRBD1 | CASSLTRTGAPTQYF | TGTGCCAGCAGTCTTACAAGGACAGGGGCGCCGACCCAGTACTTC
few | TRBJ2-3 | TRBV5-1 | TRBD2 | CASSLVASGSAPDTQYF | TGCGCCAGCAGCTTGGTCGCTAGCGGGAGCGCCCCAGATACGCAGTATTTT
few | TRBJ2-1 | TRBV6-1 | . | CASIPGGQRTYNEQFF | TGTGCCAGCATCCCGGGGGGACAGCGGACCTACAATGAGCAGTTCTTC
few | TRBJ2-2 | TRBV5-1 | TRBD1 | CASSKETGVNTGELFF | TGCGCCAGCAGCAAAGAAACAGGGGTGAACACCGGGGAGCTGTTTTTT
. | TRBJ2-7 | TRBV7-2 | . | CASSTAQGYEQYF | TGTGCCAGCAGCACCGCCCAGGGCTACGAGCAGTACTTC
. | TRBJ2-3 | TRBV15 | TRBD2 | CATSRQPKREPTTDTQYF | TGTGCCACCAGCAGACAACCTAAGCGGGAGCCGACCACAGATACGCAGTATTTT
few | TRBJ2-2 | TRBV10-3 | . | CAISESGTGELFF | TGTGCCATCAGTGAGTCGGGGACCGGGGAGCTGTTTTTT
few | TRBJ1-5 | TRBV20-1 | TRBD1 | CSARLGGSVSNQPQHF | TGCAGTGCTAGACTAGGGGGCAGCGTAAGCAATCAGCCCCAGCATTTT
. | TRBJ2-7 | TRBV15 | TRBD1 | CATSRDQGAYEQYF | TGTGCCACCAGCAGAGATCAGGGGGCTTACGAGCAGTACTTC
few | TRBJ2-7 | TRBV7-2 | . | CASSLGGGVDEQYF | TGTGCCAGCAGCTTAGGGGGGGGCGTGGACGAGCAGTACTTC
. | TRBJ1-1 | TRBV28 | . | CASSPFYRAMIGTEAFF | TGTGCCAGCAGTCCTTTCTACAGGGCAATGATAGGCACTGAAGCTTTCTTT
few | TRBJ2-1 | TRBV5-1 | TRBD2 | CASSTGGSPYNEQFF | TGCGCCAGCAGCACTGGCGGGAGTCCCTACAATGAGCAGTTCTTC
. | TRBJ2-4 | TRBV20-1 | . | CSARDFGTFRNIQYF | TGCAGTGCTAGAGATTTTGGGACTTTTCGAAACATTCAGTACTTC
. | TRBJ1-5 | TRBV5-5 | . | CASSLATVGQPQHF | TGTGCCAGCAGCTTGGCGACAGTCGGTCAGCCCCAGCATTTT
few | TRBJ2-3 | TRBV7-8 | TRBD2 | CASSRPTSGRGLSTDTQYF | TGTGCCAGCAGCCGGCCAACTAGCGGGAGAGGGTTGAGCACAGATACGCAGTATTTT
few | TRBJ2-7 | TRBV7-3 | TRBD2 | CASSSGTSGSLSSYEQYF | TGTGCCAGCAGCTCCGGGACTAGCGGGAGCCTTAGCTCCTACGAGCAGTACTTC
many | TRBJ2-2 | TRBV7-2 | TRBD2 | CASKWTSGTTGELFF | TGTGCGAGCAAATGGACTAGCGGTACCACCGGGGAGCTGTTTTTT
. | TRBJ2-6 | TRBV7-9 | . | CASSSWEVGANVLTF | TGTGCCAGCAGCTCATGGGAGGTGGGGGCCAACGTCCTGACTTTC
many | TRBJ2-3 | TRBV7-2 | . | CASSLPRGRTDTQYF | TGTGCCAGCAGCTTACCCCGGGGGCGCACAGATACGCAGTATTTT
. | TRBJ2-5 | TRBV6-1 | . | CASSERSAAQYF | TGTGCCAGCAGTGAACGGTCGGCGGCCCAGTACTTC
few | TRBJ1-5 | TRBV20-1 | . | CSASRAEDQPQHF | TGCAGTGCTTCCCGGGCGGAGGATCAGCCCCAGCATTTT
. | TRBJ2-7 | TRBV5-6 | . | CASSINRVPYEQYF | TGTGCCAGCAGCATAAACAGGGTTCCATACGAGCAGTACTTC
few | TRBJ2-2 | TRBV6-2/TRBV6-3 | TRBD1 | CASRRQQGARSGELFF | TGTGCCAGCAGGCGTCAACAGGGGGCGCGCTCCGGGGAGCTGTTTTTT
few | TRBJ2-3 | TRBV28 | TRBD2 | CASTGTSGGTSNTDTQYF | TGTGCCAGCACCGGGACTAGCGGGGGGACCTCTAACACAGATACGCAGTATTTT
few | TRBJ2-2 | TRBV5-1 | TRBD1 | CASSLVAGTGLTGELFF | TGCGCCAGCAGCTTAGTTGCCGGGACAGGGCTCACCGGGGAGCTGTTTTTT
. | TRBJ2-7 | TRBV4-3 | . | CASSQEGRGLDEQYF | TGCGCCAGCAGCCAAGAGGGGAGAGGCCTCGACGAGCAGTACTTC
few | TRBJ2-5 | TRBV18 | . | CASSPPALSETQYF | TGTGCCAGCTCACCACCGGCCTTGTCAGAGACCCAGTACTTC
. | TRBJ2-5 | TRBV6-1 | . | CASSPSGTQYRETQYF | TGTGCCAGCAGTCCTTCCGGGACTCAATACCGAGAGACCCAGTACTTC
many | TRBJ1-3 | TRBV3-1 | TRBD1 | CASSQDRGPGNTIYF | TGTGCCAGCAGCCAAGACAGGGGGCCTGGAAACACCATATATTTT
few | TRBJ2-3 | TRBV5-1 | TRBD2 | CASSRLAGVAPLTDTQYF | TGCGCCAGCAGCCGACTAGCGGGAGTGGCCCCACTCACAGATACGCAGTATTTT
. | TRBJ2-2 | TRBV11-1 | TRBD1 | CASSFGTDRGPHGTAGELFF | TGTGCCAGCAGCTTTGGTACGGACAGGGGGCCCCATGGGACCGCCGGGGAGCTGTTTTTT
few | TRBJ2-7 | TRBV4-2 | . | CASSPTWGATPSYEQYF | TGTGCCAGCAGCCCAACTTGGGGGGCCACACCCTCCTACGAGCAGTACTTC
few | TRBJ2-5 | TRBV2 | TRBD2 | CASSEYGGAGETQYF | TGTGCCAGCAGTGAATACGGGGGGGCCGGAGAGACCCAGTACTTC
few | TRBJ1-1 | TRBV9 | . | CASSAPDGGLNTEAFF | TGTGCCAGCAGCGCCCCCGACGGCGGATTGAACACTGAAGCTTTCTTT
few | TRBJ2-1 | TRBV5-1 | TRBD1 | CASSLGGRGFYNEQFF | TGCGCCAGCAGCTTGGGCGGCAGGGGGTTCTACAATGAGCAGTTCTTC
. | TRBJ2-1 | TRBV4-1 | . | CASSQDLSRSSYNEQFF | TGCGCCAGCAGCCAAGATTTGAGCCGGAGCTCCTACAATGAGCAGTTCTTC